Listed below are T cell receptor beta chains from one sample, sequenced in a study of beta chain features in type 1 diabetes. The data were produced by immunoSEQ multiplex PCR, yet TCRdb's version contains in-frame clones alone and is incomplete. The data show hundreds of thousands of clones, 10% to 15% seen once. Sequencing used naive CD4+ T cells from blood. Receptors were obtained from a man younger than 35 in good health. The conserved cysteine and the conserved F or W are not part of the CDR3 here. Clone size, where shown, is once, few, many, or a class for clones that have expanded.

>TRBV28|few
ASSPSGVWLAYEQY
>TRBV7-2|-
ASSLVGGQETQY
>TRBV11-1|few
ASSPDRAKETQY
>TRBV19|few
ASNRQGGDYEQY
>TRBV28|-
ASSSPSGVTYEQY
>TRBV9|-
ASSVDPGKNTGELF
>TRBV30|few
AWTPRLANEKLF
>TRBV18|few
ASSPPGQGVNYGYT
>TRBV18|-
ASSLGTGSYEQY
>TRBV9|few
ASSGRSSRVGETQY
>TRBV4-2|-
ASSQVTSGTYEQY
>TRBV23-1|-
ASSQSVLAGKKPSNQPQH
>TRBV6-5|few
ASSYDTGEYNSPLH
>TRBV18|few
ASSPRGQGDYGYT
>TRBV7-3|-
ASSLTGQGSYNEQF
>TRBV9|-
ASSPGLAGVVEQF
>TRBV25-1|-
ATKAQGTDTQY
>TRBV5-6|-
ASSPGTGYADTQY
>TRBV14|-
ASSTDRNYGYT
>TRBV5-1|few
ASREGYRANTEAF
>TRBV20-1|-
GAGLETQY
>TRBV9|-
ASSPRGRGSGNTIY
>TRBV9|-
ASSASRNTGELF
>TRBV5-1|-
ASSLLAGSYNEQF
>TRBV6-6|-
ASSYFPLTYEQY
>TRBV7-3|few
ASSRDRDSGTSGGQQF
>TRBV30|few
ACRDRGALNTEAF
>TRBV6-1|few
ASSEGDNYEQY
>TRBV7-3|-
ASSSRGGTEAF
>TRBV10-3|few
AISEATGGSPLH
>TRBV9|-
ASSTLASGTYEQY
>TRBV14|-
ASSRRTGGGYEQY
>TRBV6-5|-
ASTRGGLYNEQF
>TRBV6-5|-
ASRHRTGHPLKAF
>TRBV4-1|few
ASSQGLAGGGSKNIQY
>TRBV5-1|-
ASTLGLAGIYNEQF
>TRBV20-1|few
SALGGVEQF
>TRBV5-1|-
ASSLAGGNQPQH
>TRBV15|-
ATSRGGDGRGEQY
>TRBV30|-
AWSVRDRGSYF